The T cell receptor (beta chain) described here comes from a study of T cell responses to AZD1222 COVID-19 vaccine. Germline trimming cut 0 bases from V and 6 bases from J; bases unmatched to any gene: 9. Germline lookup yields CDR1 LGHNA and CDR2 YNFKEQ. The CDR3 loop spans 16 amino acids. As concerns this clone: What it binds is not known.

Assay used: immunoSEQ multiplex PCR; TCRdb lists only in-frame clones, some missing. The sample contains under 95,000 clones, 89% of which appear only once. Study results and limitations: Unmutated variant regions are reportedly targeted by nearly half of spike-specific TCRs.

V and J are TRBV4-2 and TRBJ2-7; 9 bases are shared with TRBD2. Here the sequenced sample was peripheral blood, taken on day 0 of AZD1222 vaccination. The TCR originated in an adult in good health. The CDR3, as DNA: TGTGCCAGCAGCCAAGACGGAGCGGGAGGACCCAGCGAGCAGTACTTC. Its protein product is CASSQDGAGGPSEQYF.